These 24 T cell receptor beta chains were sequenced from one sample in a study of cytomegalovirus exposure and HLA in healthy donors. Researchers ran the PCR with 60 Vbeta and 13 Jbeta primers. TCRdb keeps only in-frame clones here, not all; method: immunoSEQ multiplex PCR. The table lists around 120,000 clones, 55% to 75% of them singletons. Sequencing was done on a sample of PBMCs. These receptors came from a woman aged 40 to 55 in good health and CMV-seropositive.

J is TRBJ2-5 and V is TRBV4-1; 9 nucleotides agree with TRBD2. From germline, CDR1 is MGHRA and CDR2 YSYEKL. The CDR3 covers 15 residues. V lost 0 bases, J lost 7 bases, and 6 bases stayed unmatched. CDR3 residues: CASSQERTSAGTQYF. DNA of the CDR3: TGCGCCAGCAGCCAAGAAAGGACTAGCGCGGGGACCCAGTACTTC.

This sequence joins TRBV2 and TRBJ2-7; 7 bases align to TRBD2. Per germline, CDR1 SNHLY and CDR2 FYNNEI. The CDR3 loop spans 15 amino acids. With 7 bases clipped from V and 0 bases from J, the junction kept 9 bases outside the gene matches. In nucleotides, the CDR3 is TGTGCCAGCACCTCCGAACGGGAGGTCTCCTACGAGCAGTACTTC. This sequence encodes CASTSEREVSYEQYF.

The CDR3 loop is CASSTAGQETQYF. CDR3 nucleotide sequence: TGTGCCAGCAGCACCGCGGGCCAAGAGACCCAGTACTTC. The chain employs TRBV13 and TRBJ2-5; D perhaps matches TRBD2 (5 bases). CDR1 is PRHDT, CDR2 FYEKMQ, per germline (reference sequence). CDR3 length: 13 amino acids. V dropped 5 bases and J dropped 1 base, with 8 bases sitting between them.

The rearrangement joins TRBV6-4 to TRBJ2-5; D remains unclear. Trimming took 6 bases from V and 5 from J, leaving 16 bases between them. The germline V gene encodes CDR1 MRHNA and CDR2 SNTAGT. The CDR3 has 14 residues. CDR3: CASSPQADSETQYF. The CDR3 nucleotides are TGTGCCAGCAGCCCGCAGGCAGATTCGGAGACCCAGTACTTC.

The genes are TRBV4-3 and TRBJ1-5; D uncertain. Trimming cost V 0 bases and J 6 bases, with 6 bases left between them. The CDR3 runs to 13 residues. Germline V gives CDR1 LGHNA, CDR2 YSLEER. Written as DNA, the CDR3 is TGCGCCAGCAGCCAAGATTACGGTCAGCCCCAGCATTTT. Protein product: CASSQDYGQPQHF.

In this sample, this clone turned up a few times. V and J are TRBV7-2 and TRBJ1-1, with TRBD1 matching 8 bases. Trimming removed 5 bases from V and 0 bases from J; junction bases left unmatched: 14. Germline assignment: CDR1 SGHTA and CDR2 FQGNSA. The CDR3 has 18 amino acids. CDR3 loop: CASSPYDRGFLMNTEAFF. The CDR3 DNA reads TGTGCCAGCAGCCCATACGACAGGGGCTTTCTTATGAACACTGAAGCTTTCTTT.

This clone was seen a few times. V is TRBV4-3 and J is TRBJ1-2; D may be TRBD1 (6 bases). CDR1 is LGHNA and CDR2 is YSLEER in the germline V gene. The CDR3 runs to 17 residues. The V and J ends lost 0 bases and 8 bases respectively, with 22 bases between them. CDR3 residues: CASSQDLIVRGSGGYTF. CDR3 DNA sequence: TGCGCCAGCAGCCAAGATTTGATAGTCAGGGGATCAGGGGGCTACACCTTC.

V and J are TRBV6-5 and TRBJ1-4; D might be TRBD1 (5 bases). The ends were cut back, 1 base at V and 7 bases at J, with 16 bases in the middle. Germline V CDR1 and CDR2: MNHEY, SVGAGI. This CDR3 is 16 amino acids long. CDR3 coding DNA: TGTGCCAGCAGTTACTATAGGACAACGAATGGTGAAAAACTGTTTTTT. It is translated as CASSYYRTTNGEKLFF.

This chain links TRBV6-5 with TRBJ2-7, with TRBD1 matching over 8 bases. The CDR3 contains 15 residues. J gave up 5 bases and V 0 bases, and 6 bases lay outside the gene matches. Germline V gene lookup returns CDR1 MNHEY and CDR2 SVGAGI. In nucleotides, the CDR3 is TGTGCCAGCAGTTACTCGAACGACAGGGGAAACGAGCAGTACTTC. Translated: CASSYSNDRGNEQYF.

The chain joins TRBV2 to TRBJ1-2, with 7 bases matching TRBD1. Germline CDR1 SNHLY, CDR2 FYNNEI. The CDR3 runs 14 residues. V trimming: 4 bases; J trimming: 6 bases; junction bases outside the gene matches: 8. CDR3 region: CASSVPAGGNGYTF. For the CDR3, the DNA is TGTGCCAGCAGTGTTCCGGCAGGGGGAAATGGCTACACCTTC.

The CDR3 loop reads CASSLDLSTQYF. DNA for the CDR3: TGTGCCAGCAGCCTTGACTTGTCTACGCAGTATTTT. V gene TRBV28 combines with J gene TRBJ2-3; D unresolved. The CDR3 extends over 12 amino acids. V shed 6 bases and J shed 8 bases, with 12 bases lying between them. From germline, CDR1 is MDHEN and CDR2 SYDVKM.

CDR3 protein: CASTPPGRDEAFF. The CDR3 DNA reads TGTGCCAGCACCCCCCCAGGGCGGGATGAAGCTTTCTTT. The chain recombines TRBV6-5 with TRBJ1-1; a possible D gene is TRBD1 (5 bases). This CDR3 contains 13 residues. Trimming cost V 7 bases and J 7 bases, with 16 bases left between them. Germline V gene lookup returns CDR1 MNHEY and CDR2 SVGAGI.

The rearrangement uses TRBV7-2 and TRBJ2-7, with TRBD2 identical over 7 bases. The CDR3 has 15 amino acids. V trimming: 5 bases; J trimming: 0 bases; junction bases outside the gene matches: 7. Germline V lookup: CDR1 SGHTA, CDR2 FQGNSA. CDR3 sequence (DNA): TGTGCCAGCAGCCGAAGCGGGGCTAGCTCCTACGAGCAGTACTTC. It codes for CASSRSGASSYEQYF. The full variable domain, rest sourced from reference TRBV7-2 and TRBJ2-7, is GAGVSQSPSNKVTEKGKDVELRCDPISGHTALYWYRQSLGQGLEFLIYFQGNSAPDKSGLPSDRFSAERTGGSVSTLTIQRTQQEDSAVYLCASSRSGASSYEQYFGPGTRLTVT.

This clone showed up just once. For the CDR3, the DNA is TGTGCCAGCAGTGGAGGGAATGCTGAAGCTTTCTTT. As protein: CASSGGNAEAFF. This chain uses TRBV2 with TRBJ1-1, with D unresolved. Germline lookup yields CDR1 SNHLY and CDR2 FYNNEI. The CDR3 runs 12 residues. V lost 4 bases, J lost 6 bases, and 9 bases lay in between.

The rearrangement links TRBV7-9 to TRBJ1-3; perhaps TRBD1 as D (5 bases). This CDR3 spans 16 amino acids. Germline-derived CDR1 and CDR2 are SEHNR and FQNEAQ (reference sequence). V was clipped by 5 bases and J by 0 bases, with 14 bases between them. DNA of the CDR3: TGTGCCAGCAGCCTCGGGGGAGCCATCTCTGGAAACACCATATATTTT. Translating gives CASSLGGAISGNTIYF.

The rearrangement uses TRBV5-1 and TRBJ2-1, with 11 bases matching TRBD2. CDR3 length: 16 residues. The trim removed 4 bases at V and 2 bases at J, leaving 5 bases unmatched. In germline, CDR1 is SGHRS, CDR2 YFSETQ. In DNA form, the CDR3 reads TGCGCCAGCAGCCGGATAGCGGGGGGGGCCTACAATGAGCAGTTCTTC. Protein: CASSRIAGGAYNEQFF.

V is TRBV9 and J is TRBJ2-1; possibly TRBD1 for D (6 bases). The germline gives CDR1 SGDLS, CDR2 YYNGEE. V was cut by 3 bases and J by 6 bases, with 10 bases left in between. The CDR3 loop spans 13 amino acids. CDR3 region: CASSDRDTNEQFF. CDR3 sequence (DNA): TGTGCCAGCAGCGACCGGGACACCAATGAGCAGTTCTTC.

The DNA of the CDR3 is TGTGCCAGCAGCTTGAATAGCGGCTCCTACGAGCAGTACTTC. This translates into CASSLNSGSYEQYF. The chain carries TRBV11-2 and TRBJ2-7, with a tentative D call TRBD2 (6 bases). The germline V gene has CDR1 SGHAT and CDR2 FQNNGV. With 3 bases removed from V and 0 bases from J, the gap between germline ends came to 9 bases. The CDR3 extends over 14 amino acids.

This clone has more than one count but fewer than ten. The chain is built from TRBV18 and TRBJ1-2; 8 bases are a match to TRBD1. J was trimmed by 4 bases and V by 5 bases; bases with no gene match: 6. The CDR3 has 14 residues. Germline CDR1 reads KGHSH; CDR2 reads LQKENI. The CDR3: CASSSDRAGYGYTF. In DNA form, the CDR3 reads TGTGCCAGCTCATCGGACAGGGCGGGCTATGGCTACACCTTC.

The CDR3 protein is CASRLESSNTEAFF. DNA of the CDR3: TGTGCCAGCAGGCTTGAGAGTTCGAACACTGAAGCTTTCTTT. This chain links TRBV2 with TRBJ1-1; D remains unclear. The CDR3 totals 14 residues. V was trimmed by 6 bases and J by 1 base, leaving 12 bases between them. From germline, CDR1 is SNHLY and CDR2 FYNNEI.

The chain links TRBV7-3 to TRBJ2-3; D remains unclear. This CDR3 spans 11 amino acids. Trimming took off 4 bases at V and 4 bases at J, with 3 bases between the two ends. The germline V gene encodes CDR1 SGHTA and CDR2 FQGTGA. CDR3 residues: CASSSSDTQYF. The CDR3 DNA reads as TGTGCCAGCAGCTCGTCAGATACGCAGTATTTT.

V gene TRBV10-1 combines with J gene TRBJ2-7; 8 bases match TRBD1. The CDR3 consists of 17 residues. CDR1 is WNHNN and CDR2 is SYGVQD in the germline V gene (reference sequence). The ends lost 3 bases at V and 2 bases at J; junction bases unmatched: 12. The CDR3 DNA reads as TGCGCCAGCAGTGAAAAACCAGGGGGCCATAACGCCTACGAGCAGTACTTC. Translating it yields CASSEKPGGHNAYEQYF.

The V gene is TRBV4-1, the J gene TRBJ1-6; 7 bases are a match to TRBD1. With V trimmed by 0 bases and J by 10 bases, 6 bases remained unmatched. Germline-derived CDR1 and CDR2 are MGHRA and YSYEKL. The length of the CDR3 is 15 residues. DNA of the CDR3: TGCGCCAGCAGCCAAGAAGACAGGGACCGATCACCCCTCCACTTT. Protein product: CASSQEDRDRSPLHF.

This sequence joins TRBV4-3 and TRBJ2-3; 10 bases are a match to TRBD2. With V trimmed by 0 bases and J by 4 bases, 7 bases remained unmatched. Germline assignment: CDR1 LGHNA and CDR2 YSLEER. The CDR3 runs to 17 residues. In nucleotides, the CDR3 is TGCGCCAGCAGCCAAGATTCGGCTAGCGGGGGTTCAGATACGCAGTATTTT. This translates into CASSQDSASGGSDTQYF.